This passage covers 21 T cell receptor beta chains from one sample sequenced in a study of T cells in Graves' hyperthyroidism and ophthalmopathy. RNA transcripts were the template for amplifying TCR beta CDR3 regions. A first-round RT-PCR of the TCR CDR3 used the HTBI primer set. TCRdb called the multiplex PCR reads again in MiXCR, with one record for every CDR3 protein. The data contain nearly 750,000 distinct CDR3 sequences, around 40% of them singletons. Source material: blood. Receptor source: a woman in her forties with Graves' hyperthyroidism.

This clonotype was recorded at least ten times. This sequence joins TRBV9 and TRBJ2-2; weak D call: TRBD1 (6 bases). This CDR3 comprises 14 residues. Germline CDR1 reads SGDLS; CDR2 reads YYNGEE. Trimming took off 0 bases at V and 7 bases at J, with 10 bases between the two ends. CDR3 sequence reads: CASSVEQGIGELFF. The CDR3, as DNA: TGTGCCAGCAGCGTAGAGCAGGGGATCGGGGAGCTGTTTTTT.

This clonotype was observed a few times. The DNA of the CDR3 is TGTGCCAGTAGTGGAGGGGTGGGCAATCAGCCCCAGCATTTT. It translates to CASSGGVGNQPQHF. V is TRBV19 and J is TRBJ1-5; tentatively, D is TRBD1 (5 bases). Germline V CDR1 and CDR2: LNHDA, SQIVND (reference sequence). The CDR3 totals 14 residues. Trimming cost V 5 bases and J 2 bases, with 10 bases left between them.

This clonotype occurred many times. The V gene is TRBV9, the J gene TRBJ2-7; TRBD1 might be the D (6 bases). V lost 0 bases, J lost 2 bases, and 12 bases lay in between. The germline V gene encodes CDR1 SGDLS and CDR2 YYNGEE. The CDR3 consists of 15 residues. In nucleotides, the CDR3 is TGTGCCAGCAGCGTAGATTCAGGGGAAACCTACGAGCAGTACTTC. Its translation is CASSVDSGETYEQYF.

This clonotype was counted many times. The chain uses TRBV20-1 and TRBJ2-7; 13 bases map to TRBD2. This CDR3 has 15 amino acids. V shed 5 bases, J shed 0 bases, and the junction held 4 bases outside the gene matches. Germline CDR1 is DFQATT and CDR2 is SNEGSKA (reference sequence). The CDR3 spells CSARGLAGDSYEQYF. CDR3 in DNA: TGCAGTGCTCGAGGACTAGCGGGAGACTCCTACGAGCAGTACTTC.

The V and J genes are TRBV12-3 or TRBV12-4 and TRBJ1-2, with TRBD1 matching 7 bases. The CDR3 totals 16 residues. Unmatched junction bases numbered 13, after V lost 8 bases and J lost 1 base. The CDR3 region is CASSGVRGRFNYGYTF. The DNA of the CDR3 is TGTGCCAGCTCCGGGGTTAGGGGGCGTTTTAACTATGGCTACACCTTC.

The chain uses TRBV28 and TRBJ2-7; no clear D. The CDR3 spans 12 residues. V was cut by 6 bases and J by 6 bases, with 12 bases left in between. Germline values: CDR1 MDHEN, CDR2 SYDVKM. The DNA for the CDR3 is TGTGCCAGCAGCCGAACTATGTTCGAGCAGTACTTC. It specifies CASSRTMFEQYF.

The genes are TRBV12-3 or TRBV12-4 and TRBJ2-1, with D tentatively TRBD1 (6 bases). The CDR3 consists of 14 residues. Trimming pared 6 bases from V and 7 bases from J, leaving 16 bases between. CDR3 sequence: CASSGQPRENEQFF. Here the CDR3 DNA reads TGTGCCAGCAGCGGACAGCCGAGGGAAAATGAGCAGTTCTTC.

There are a few counts of this clonotype. The gene calls are TRBV10-3 and TRBJ1-2, with 8 bases that match TRBD1. The J segment lost 4 bases and the V segment lost 10 bases, leaving 8 bases of the junction unmatched. CDR1 and CDR2 from the germline V gene are ENHRY and SYGVKD. The CDR3 has 13 residues. CDR3 DNA sequence: TGTGCCAGCGCGGACAGGGCTACCTATGGCTACACCTTC. This encodes CASADRATYGYTF.

About this clonotype: Being one base from a much bigger clone, this may be a read error. The rearrangement links TRBV10-2 to TRBJ1-1; D may be TRBD1 (5 bases). The V end lost 6 bases, the J end lost 4 bases, and 12 bases lay between the germline ends. Germline CDR1 WSHSY, CDR2 SAAADI. The CDR3 has 13 residues. CDR3 amino acids: CASRARAITEAFF. Written as DNA, the CDR3 is TGCGCCAGCAGGGCCAGGGCGATCACTGAAGCTTTCTTT.

This clonotype was seen at least ten times. The chain recombines TRBV29-1 with TRBJ2-5; 8 bases are shared with TRBD2. CDR1 and CDR2 (germline): SQVTM, ANQGSEA. The CDR3 extends over 14 amino acids. The junction had 2 bases not matched to a gene; V was cut back by 1 base and J by 1 base. CDR3 sequence: CSVEGLAGQETQYF. The CDR3 DNA reads TGCAGCGTTGAAGGGCTAGCGGGCCAAGAGACCCAGTACTTC.

The genes are TRBV19 and TRBJ1-1, with 10 bases matching TRBD1. Germline-derived CDR1 and CDR2 are LNHDA and SQIVND (reference sequence). V lost 9 bases, J lost 5 bases, and 15 bases stayed unmatched. The CDR3 runs 16 residues. In nucleotides, the CDR3 is TGTGCCAGCTCACCTTCCGGGACAGGGGAACTTACTGAAGCTTTCTTT. Its translation: CASSPSGTGELTEAFF.

The chain carries TRBV19 and TRBJ1-5, with no clear D. The germline CDR1 and CDR2 sequences are LNHDA and SQIVND (reference sequence). With 3 bases removed from V and 7 bases from J, the gap between germline ends came to 10 bases. The CDR3 length is 13 residues. The CDR3: CASSISVGQPQHF. The CDR3 nucleotides read TGTGCCAGTAGTATTAGTGTCGGACAGCCCCAGCATTTT.

The chain is built from TRBV4-3 and TRBJ1-6; 7 nucleotides line up with TRBD1. Trimming cost V 2 bases and J 7 bases; bases outside gene matches: 8. Germline CDR1 is LGHNA and CDR2 is YSLEER. The CDR3 has 16 amino acids. The CDR3 sequence is CASSQLFGTENSPLHF. CDR3 bases: TGCGCCAGCAGCCAACTTTTCGGGACAGAGAATTCACCCCTCCACTTT.

In this sample, this clonotype turned up many times. Here the CDR3 reads CASSSGTGRYEQYF. CDR3 bases: TGTGCCAGCAGCTCCGGGACAGGGCGTTACGAGCAGTACTTC. V usage is TRBV5-5 and J usage is TRBJ2-7; 9 nucleotides line up with TRBD1. Per germline, CDR1 SGHKS and CDR2 YYEKEE (reference sequence). The CDR3 is 14 residues long. Trimming took 3 bases from V and 4 from J; bases not matched to a gene: 5.

This sequence joins TRBV19 and TRBJ2-7; 7 bases fit TRBD2. The CDR3 loop spans 16 amino acids. Per the germline V gene, CDR1 is LNHDA and CDR2 is SQIVND (reference sequence). J was trimmed by 0 bases and V by 9 bases; bases with no gene match: 14. CDR3 DNA: TGTGCCAGCAGTTACGTCGGGAGCGGGGTCTCCTACGAGCAGTACTTC. The encoded protein is CASSYVGSGVSYEQYF.

This clonotype was seen only a few times. The J gene is TRBJ2-7, the V gene TRBV18; the D is unclear. The germline CDR1 and CDR2 sequences are KGHSH and LQKENI. The CDR3 consists of 12 residues. V dropped 3 bases and J dropped 5 bases, with 8 bases sitting between them. CDR3 region: CASSPTTDEQYF. The CDR3 DNA reads TGTGCCAGCTCACCGACAACGGACGAGCAGTACTTC.

V is TRBV5-6 and J is TRBJ2-5; 7 positions agree with TRBD1. The ends lost 2 bases at V and 4 bases at J; junction bases unmatched: 8. CDR1 and CDR2 (germline): SGHDT, YYEEEE. CDR3 length: 15 amino acids. The CDR3 coding sequence is TGTGCCAGCAGCTTAACTACAGGGGCCGGAGAGACCCAGTACTTC. Its protein is CASSLTTGAGETQYF.

V gene TRBV29-1 combines with J gene TRBJ2-5, with D possibly being TRBD1 or TRBD2 (5 bases each). The CDR3 is 13 residues long. The V and J ends lost 7 bases and 1 base respectively, with 13 bases between them. Germline V gives CDR1 SQVTM, CDR2 ANQGSEA. CDR3 sequence: CSATGAIQETQYF. DNA for the CDR3: TGCAGCGCCACCGGGGCGATCCAAGAGACCCAGTACTTC.

J is TRBJ1-2 and V is TRBV10-3; 11 bases agree with TRBD1. The CDR3 is 15 amino acids. Germline-derived CDR1 and CDR2 are ENHRY and SYGVKD. Trimming took 3 bases from V and 4 from J; bases not matched to a gene: 4. The CDR3 DNA follows: TGTGCCATCAGTGACCTCGGGACAGGGGGCTATGGCTACACCTTC. This gives the protein CAISDLGTGGYGYTF.

The rearrangement links TRBV10-3 to TRBJ1-5, with TRBD1 as a possible D gene (6 bases). The CDR3 is made up of 15 amino acids. The germline gives CDR1 ENHRY, CDR2 SYGVKD. The V end was cut by 5 bases, the J end by 2 bases, with 13 bases between. CDR3 sequence (DNA): TGTGCCATCAGTTTTGGATCAGGGGGCAATCAGCCCCAGCATTTT. Its translation: CAISFGSGGNQPQHF.

The chain joins TRBV5-5 to TRBJ1-6; possibly TRBD1 for D (5 bases). Germline V gene data show CDR1 as SGHKS and CDR2 as YYEKEE (reference sequence). The CDR3 length is 14 residues. V lost 4 bases to trimming and J lost 8 bases, with 13 bases between them. This chain's CDR3 is CASSRGLGYSPLHF. CDR3 coding DNA: TGTGCCAGCAGCCGGGGCCTGGGATATTCACCCCTCCACTTT.